The T cell receptor (beta chain) under discussion was sequenced for a study of blood T cell repertoires in COVID-19. Study-level background: Acute-phase and convalescent COVID-19 samples originated in the United States, Italy and Spain.

Sequencing was performed with immunoSEQ multiplex PCR; in TCRdb, only in-frame clones are kept and a portion is missing. The sample includes hundreds of thousands of clones, around 83% seen only once; the top ten take roughly 7.6%. Material for sequencing was peripheral blood. The receptor was derived from a woman aged 50 to 65 with acute or convalescent COVID-19.

CDR3 sequence: CASRAGAEQYF. The CDR3, as DNA: TGTGCCAGCAGGGCAGGGGCCGAGCAGTACTTC. The genes are TRBV11-2 and TRBJ2-7, with a weak D call TRBD1 (6 bases). The CDR3 length is 11 residues. The germline V and J ends were trimmed by 6 bases and 6 bases, with 9 bases remaining between them. Germline values: CDR1 SGHAT, CDR2 FQNNGV.